This TCR beta chain appears in the sequencing data of a study of T-cell reconstitution after alpha-beta-depleted transplantation in children. The CDR3 is made up of 15 amino acids. Germline CDR1 and CDR2: SGHTA and FQGNSA. V lost 2 bases to trimming and J lost 1 base, with 8 bases between them. This clonotype was detected a few times. TCRbeta library preparation incorporated unique molecular identifiers. TCRdb fed the PCR reads into MiXCR, producing one record per CDR3 protein. Of more than 500,000 distinct CDR3 sequences listed, 10% to 12% were seen once; the top ten hold less than 15%. V and J are TRBV7-2 and TRBJ2-2; D is unresolved. The clonotype comes from a female patient younger than 10 who had a stem cell transplant for aplastic anemia, so the T cells may come from the graft donor. Material: PBMCs, mostly from graft donor cells, obtained 180 days after TCRalphabeta/CD19-depleted stem cell transplant. CDR3 region: CASSLSRVNTGELFF. CDR3 in DNA: TGTGCCAGCAGCTTAAGTAGGGTGAACACCGGGGAGCTGTTTTTT.